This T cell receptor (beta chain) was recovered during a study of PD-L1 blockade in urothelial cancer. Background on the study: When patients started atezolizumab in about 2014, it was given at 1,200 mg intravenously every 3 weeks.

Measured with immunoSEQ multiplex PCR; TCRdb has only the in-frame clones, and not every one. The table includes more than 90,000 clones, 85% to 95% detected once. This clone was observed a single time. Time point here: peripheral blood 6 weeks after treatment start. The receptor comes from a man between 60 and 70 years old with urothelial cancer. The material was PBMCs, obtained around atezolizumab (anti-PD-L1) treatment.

CDR3 sequence (DNA): TGCAGCGTTAGACAGGGGGAAGGCTACAATGAGCAGTTCTTC. It yields the protein CSVRQGEGYNEQFF. This chain uses TRBV29-1 with TRBJ2-1, with 9 positions matching TRBD1. Per the germline V gene, CDR1 is SQVTM and CDR2 is ANQGSEA. CDR3 length: 14 amino acids. After removal of 5 bases from V and 3 bases from J, the junction contained 5 bases not matched to a gene.